This T cell receptor (beta chain) was observed in a study of T-cell reconstitution after alpha-beta-depleted transplantation in children. Study observations and caveats: TCRbeta diversity was high at day 60 in some patients (a result of surviving recipient T cells and thymic progenitors). At the one-year point after transplant, T-cell counts and TCRbeta diversity were found to come mostly from T cells that had been newly produced. There were reportedly several hundred expanded graft clones from which alpha-beta T cells came about two months after transplant.

The TCRbeta library incorporated unique molecular identifiers. TCRdb used MiXCR to reprocess the PCR reads, holding one entry per CDR3 protein. Of about 170,000 distinct CDR3 sequences listed, approximately 10% are singletons. This clonotype has a count of ten or more. Its antigen remains unidentified. The sample consisted of PBMCs, taken before TCRalphabeta/CD19-depleted stem cell transplant. This receptor was taken from a boy aged 2 to 9 with acute myeloid leukemia, due to receive a stem cell transplant.

The CDR3 bases are TGCGCCAGCAGCCAAGGGCAGGGGATAGGAAGCAATCAGCCCCAGCATTTT. Protein sequence: CASSQGQGIGSNQPQHF. This chain links TRBV4-1 with TRBJ1-5, with a weak D call TRBD1 (6 bases). The V gene's germline CDR1 is MGHRA and CDR2 YSYEKL. The CDR3 has 17 residues. Trimming removed 1 base at V and 1 base at J, with 14 bases between.